The 4 T cell receptor beta chains given below trace back to one sample, sequenced in a study of OX40 agonist ivuxolimab in advanced cancers. Using immunoSEQ multiplex PCR, the repertoire was profiled, and TCRdb retains in-frame clones only, with some absent. The table lists some 81,000 clones, approximately 86% of them singletons. The sequencing used CD4+ or CD8+ T cells sorted from blood, collected in a trial of the OX40 agonist ivuxolimab. Receptors originate from an adult with an advanced solid tumor such as melanoma, head and neck, liver or kidney cancer.

The chain carries TRBV2 and TRBJ1-5; 8 bases fit TRBD1. J lost 6 bases, V lost 6 bases, and 7 bases had no gene match. The CDR3 has 14 amino acids. The germline V gene has CDR1 SNHLY and CDR2 FYNNEI. The CDR3 region has the DNA TGTGCCAGCAGGTCCCGGGACAGGTCTCAGCCCCAGCATTTT. Protein: CASRSRDRSQPQHF.

The genes are TRBV5-4 and TRBJ2-1, with D tentatively TRBD1 (5 bases). Germline lookup yields CDR1 SGHNT and CDR2 YYREEE (reference sequence). Trimming pared 4 bases from V and 0 bases from J, leaving 11 bases between. The CDR3 sequence is 15 residues long. CDR3 sequence: CASSGVTGSYNEQFF. As DNA, the CDR3 is TGTGCCAGCAGCGGGGTTACAGGCTCCTACAATGAGCAGTTCTTC.

In its sample, this clone was seen a few times. The chain has TRBV6-5 and TRBJ2-7; D uncertain. The V and J ends lost 11 bases and 1 base respectively, with 18 bases between them. Germline lookup yields CDR1 MNHEY and CDR2 SVGAGI. The CDR3 has 14 residues. CDR3 loop: CASRGMAESYEQYF. The DNA of the CDR3 is TGTGCCTCCCGAGGAATGGCCGAGTCCTACGAGCAGTACTTC.

J is TRBJ1-4 and V is TRBV10-3; D gene uncertain. The CDR3 covers 13 residues. CDR1 is ENHRY, CDR2 SYGVKD, per germline. V was cut by 8 bases and J by 4 bases, with 11 bases left in between. CDR3 loop: CAIEWRINEKLFF. The CDR3 nucleotides are TGTGCCATCGAATGGCGGATTAATGAAAAACTGTTTTTT.